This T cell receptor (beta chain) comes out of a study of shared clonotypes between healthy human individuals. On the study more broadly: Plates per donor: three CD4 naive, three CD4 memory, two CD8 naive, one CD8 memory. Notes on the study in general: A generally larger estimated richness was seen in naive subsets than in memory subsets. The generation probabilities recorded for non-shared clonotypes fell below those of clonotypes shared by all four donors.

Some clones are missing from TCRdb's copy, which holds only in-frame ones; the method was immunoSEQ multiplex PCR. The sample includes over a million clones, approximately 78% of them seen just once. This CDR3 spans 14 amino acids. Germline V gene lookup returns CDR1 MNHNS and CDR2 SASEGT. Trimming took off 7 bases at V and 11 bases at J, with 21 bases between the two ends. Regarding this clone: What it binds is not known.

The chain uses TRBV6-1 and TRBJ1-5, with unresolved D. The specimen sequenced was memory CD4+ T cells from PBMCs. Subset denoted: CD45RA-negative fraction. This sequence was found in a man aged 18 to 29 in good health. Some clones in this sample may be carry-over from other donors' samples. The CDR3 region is CASTQDISARAQHF. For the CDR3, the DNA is TGTGCCAGCACCCAGGATATATCAGCGAGGGCCCAGCATTTT.